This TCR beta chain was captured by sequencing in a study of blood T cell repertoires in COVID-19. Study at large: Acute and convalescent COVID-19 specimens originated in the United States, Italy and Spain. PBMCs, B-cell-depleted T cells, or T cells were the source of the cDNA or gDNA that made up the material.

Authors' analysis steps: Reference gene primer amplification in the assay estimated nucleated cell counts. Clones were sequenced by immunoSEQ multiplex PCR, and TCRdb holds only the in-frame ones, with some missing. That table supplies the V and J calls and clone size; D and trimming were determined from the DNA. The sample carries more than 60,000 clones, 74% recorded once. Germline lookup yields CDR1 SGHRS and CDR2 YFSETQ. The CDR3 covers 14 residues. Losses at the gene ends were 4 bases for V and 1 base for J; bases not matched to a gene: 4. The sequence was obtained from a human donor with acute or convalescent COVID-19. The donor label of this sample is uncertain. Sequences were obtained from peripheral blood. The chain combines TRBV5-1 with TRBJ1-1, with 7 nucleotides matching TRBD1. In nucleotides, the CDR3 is TGCGCCAGCAGCAACCAGGGGGGGAACACTGAAGCTTTCTTT. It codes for CASSNQGGNTEAFF.